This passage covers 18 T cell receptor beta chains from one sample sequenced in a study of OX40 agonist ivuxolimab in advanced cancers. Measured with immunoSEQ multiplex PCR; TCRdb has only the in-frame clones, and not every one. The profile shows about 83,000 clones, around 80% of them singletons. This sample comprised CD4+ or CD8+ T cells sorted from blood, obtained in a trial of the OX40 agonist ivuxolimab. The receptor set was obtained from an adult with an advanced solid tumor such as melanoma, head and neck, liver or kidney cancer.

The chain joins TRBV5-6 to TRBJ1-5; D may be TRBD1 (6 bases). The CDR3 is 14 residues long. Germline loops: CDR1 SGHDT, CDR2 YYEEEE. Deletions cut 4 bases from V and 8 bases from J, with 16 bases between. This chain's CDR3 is CASSRATGPEPQHF. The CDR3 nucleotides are TGTGCCAGCAGCCGTGCCACAGGGCCCGAGCCCCAGCATTTT.

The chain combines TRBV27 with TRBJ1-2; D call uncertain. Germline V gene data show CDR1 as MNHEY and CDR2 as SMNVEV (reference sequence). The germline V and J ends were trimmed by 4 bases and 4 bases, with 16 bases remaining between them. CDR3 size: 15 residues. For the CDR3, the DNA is TGTGCCAGCAGTTGGGGAGGCGGAGGAGTCTATGGCTACACCTTC. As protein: CASSWGGGGVYGYTF.

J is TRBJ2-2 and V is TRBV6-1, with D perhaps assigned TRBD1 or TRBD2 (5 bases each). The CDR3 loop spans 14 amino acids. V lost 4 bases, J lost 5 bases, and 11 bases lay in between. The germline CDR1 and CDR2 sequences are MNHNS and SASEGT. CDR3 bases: TGTGCCAGCAGTGGTCATGGGGGTACCGGGGAGCTGTTTTTT. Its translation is CASSGHGGTGELFF.

The CDR3 DNA follows: TGTGCCAGCAGCCTATCCACTAGCGGCCGCGGGGGACCCCAGTACTTC. Translating it yields CASSLSTSGRGGPQYF. The genes are TRBV2 and TRBJ2-5; 8 bases match TRBD2. CDR3 length: 16 residues. Per germline, CDR1 SNHLY and CDR2 FYNNEI. Unmatched junction bases numbered 18, after V lost 6 bases and J lost 9 bases.

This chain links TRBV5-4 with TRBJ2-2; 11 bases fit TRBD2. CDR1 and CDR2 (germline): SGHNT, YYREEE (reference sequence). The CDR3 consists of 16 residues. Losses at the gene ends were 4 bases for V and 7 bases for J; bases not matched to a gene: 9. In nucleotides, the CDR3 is TGTGCCAGCAGCCCCAGTACTAGCGGGGGAATCGGGGAGCTGTTTTTT. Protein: CASSPSTSGGIGELFF.

In DNA form, the CDR3 reads TGTGCCAGCAGCTCCGAGCCGCCACCGAACACCGGGGAGCTGTTTTTT. Amino acid sequence: CASSSEPPPNTGELFF. The chain links TRBV7-2 to TRBJ2-2, with no clear D. Germline CDR1 and CDR2: SGHTA and FQGNSA. V gave up 4 bases and J gave up 0 bases, with 12 bases separating them. This CDR3 has 16 amino acids.

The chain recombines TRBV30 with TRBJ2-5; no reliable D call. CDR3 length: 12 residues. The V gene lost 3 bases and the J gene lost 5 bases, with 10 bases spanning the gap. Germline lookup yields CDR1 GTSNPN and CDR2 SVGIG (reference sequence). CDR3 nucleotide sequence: TGTGCCTGGAGCGGGCTGGGGGAGACCCAGTACTTC. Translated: CAWSGLGETQYF. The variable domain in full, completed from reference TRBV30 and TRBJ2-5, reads SQTIHQWPATLVQPVGSPLSLECTVEGTSNPNLYWYRQAAGRGLQLLFYSVGIGQISSEVPQNLSASRPQDRQFILSSKKLLLSDSGFYLCAWSGLGETQYFGPGTRLLVL.

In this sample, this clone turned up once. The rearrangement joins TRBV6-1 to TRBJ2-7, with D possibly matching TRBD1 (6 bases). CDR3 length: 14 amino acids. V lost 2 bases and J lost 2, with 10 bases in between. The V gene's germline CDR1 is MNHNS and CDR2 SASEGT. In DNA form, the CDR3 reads TGTGCCAGCAGTGAATTCACAGGGCCCTACGAGCAGTACTTC. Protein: CASSEFTGPYEQYF.

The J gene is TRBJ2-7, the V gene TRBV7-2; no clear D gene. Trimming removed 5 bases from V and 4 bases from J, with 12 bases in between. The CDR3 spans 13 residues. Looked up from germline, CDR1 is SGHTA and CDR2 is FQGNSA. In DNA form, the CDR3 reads TGTGCCAGCAGCCAGATACCCGAATACGAGCAGTACTTC. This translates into CASSQIPEYEQYF.

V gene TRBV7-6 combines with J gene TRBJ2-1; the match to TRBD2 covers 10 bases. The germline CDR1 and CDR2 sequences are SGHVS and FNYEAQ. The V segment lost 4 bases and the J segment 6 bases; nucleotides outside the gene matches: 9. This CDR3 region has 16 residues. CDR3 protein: CASSSYGERGGNEQFF. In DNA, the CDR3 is TGTGCCAGCAGCTCCTACGGGGAGCGGGGGGGCAATGAGCAGTTCTTC.

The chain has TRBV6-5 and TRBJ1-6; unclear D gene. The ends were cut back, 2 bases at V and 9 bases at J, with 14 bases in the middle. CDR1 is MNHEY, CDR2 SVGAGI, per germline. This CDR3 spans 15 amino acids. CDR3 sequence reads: CASSYGFEGSSPLHF. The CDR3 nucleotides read TGTGCCAGCAGTTACGGGTTCGAAGGGAGTTCACCCCTCCACTTT.

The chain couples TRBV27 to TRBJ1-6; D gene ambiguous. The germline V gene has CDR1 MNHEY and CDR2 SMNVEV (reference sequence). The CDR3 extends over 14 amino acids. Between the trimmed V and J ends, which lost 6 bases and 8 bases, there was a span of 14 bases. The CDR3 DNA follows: TGTGCCAGCAGGAGATCTGAAGGGCATTCACCCCTCCACTTT. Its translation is CASRRSEGHSPLHF.

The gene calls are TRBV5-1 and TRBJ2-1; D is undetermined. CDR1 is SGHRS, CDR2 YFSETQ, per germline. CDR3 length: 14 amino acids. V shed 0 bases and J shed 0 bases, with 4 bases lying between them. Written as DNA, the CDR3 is TGCGCCAGCAGCTTGGACAGCTCCTACAATGAGCAGTTCTTC. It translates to CASSLDSSYNEQFF. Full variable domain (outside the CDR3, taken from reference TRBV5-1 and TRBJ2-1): KAGVTQTPRYLIKTRGQQVTLSCSPISGHRSVSWYQQTPGQGLQFLFEYFSETQRNKGNFPGRFSGRQFSNSRSEMNVSTLELGDSALYLCASSLDSSYNEQFFGPGTRLTVL.

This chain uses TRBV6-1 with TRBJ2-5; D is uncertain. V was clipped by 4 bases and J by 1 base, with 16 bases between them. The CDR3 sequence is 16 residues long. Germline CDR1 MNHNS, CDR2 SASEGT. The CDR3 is CASSGSSLRIQETQYF. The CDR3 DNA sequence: TGTGCCAGCAGTGGATCCTCCTTAAGGATCCAAGAGACCCAGTACTTC.

The CDR3 protein is CASSGGWTTEAFF. DNA for the CDR3: TGTGCCAGCAGTGGGGGGTGGACCACTGAAGCTTTCTTT. V and J are TRBV28 and TRBJ1-1, with a weak D call TRBD1 (5 bases). The germline V gene encodes CDR1 MDHEN and CDR2 SYDVKM. There are 13 residues in the CDR3. V lost 5 bases to trimming and J lost 4 bases, with 11 bases between them.

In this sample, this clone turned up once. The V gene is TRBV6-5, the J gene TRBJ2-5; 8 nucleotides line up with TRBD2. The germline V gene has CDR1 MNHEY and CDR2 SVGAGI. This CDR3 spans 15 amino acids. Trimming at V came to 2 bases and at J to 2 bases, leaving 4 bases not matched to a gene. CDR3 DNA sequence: TGTGCCAGCAGTTACCGGGGGGGCCTTCAAGAGACCCAGTACTTC. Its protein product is CASSYRGGLQETQYF.

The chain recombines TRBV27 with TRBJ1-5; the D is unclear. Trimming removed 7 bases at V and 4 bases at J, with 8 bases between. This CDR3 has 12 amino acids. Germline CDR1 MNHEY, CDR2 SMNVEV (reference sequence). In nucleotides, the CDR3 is TGTGCCAGCAAAGGGTGGAATCAGCCCCAGCATTTT. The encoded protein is CASKGWNQPQHF.

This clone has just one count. CDR3 coding DNA: TGTGCCAGCAGTTATTCAAGCGGGGGGCCCGCCTACGAGCAGTACTTC. The encoded protein is CASSYSSGGPAYEQYF. The chain carries TRBV6-5 and TRBJ2-7, with 9 bases identical to TRBD2. The CDR3 sequence is 16 residues long. CDR1 is MNHEY and CDR2 is SVGAGI in the germline V gene. J gave up 2 bases and V 3 bases, and 8 bases lay outside the gene matches.